This T cell receptor beta chain was identified in a study of blood T cell repertoires in COVID-19. Trimming took 5 bases from V and 3 from J; bases not matched to a gene: 7. The CDR3 length is 16 residues. Germline lookup yields CDR1 KGHDR and CDR2 SFDVKD. The data were produced by immunoSEQ multiplex PCR, yet TCRdb's version contains in-frame clones alone and is incomplete. The table includes about 190,000 clones, under 80% detected once. The chain carries TRBV24-1 and TRBJ2-1; TRBD1 agrees at 9 bases. The receptor was derived from a man in his forties or fifties who had recovered from COVID-19. Sequencing was performed on peripheral blood. CDR3 amino acids: CATSVTTGQGYNEQFF. Here the CDR3 DNA reads TGTGCCACCAGTGTAACCACGGGACAGGGCTACAATGAGCAGTTCTTC.